Listed below are T cell receptor beta chains from one sample, sequenced in a study of neoadjuvant anti-PD-1 for oral cavity cancer. Generated by immunoSEQ multiplex PCR, the TCRdb table keeps only in-frame clones and is missing some. The table has 60,000 to 80,000 clones, approximately 79% seen once. The material was PBMCs, obtained before nivolumab (anti-PD-1) treatment. These receptors all stem from a person between 35 and 79 years old with oral cavity squamous cell carcinoma. CDR3s include the opening cysteine and the closing phenylalanine or tryptophan. D genes are given only for firm matches. Clone size, where shown, is once, few, many, or a class for clones that have expanded.

j_call: TRBJ2-6; clone_size: -; cdr3_length: 15; d_call: -; v_call: TRBV7-6; cdr3_nt: TGTGCCAGCAGCTTAGAAGGATCCGGGGCCAACGTCCTGACTTTC; cdr3_aa: CASSLEGSGANVLTF
j_call: TRBJ2-5; clone_size: -; cdr3_length: 16; d_call: -; v_call: TRBV10-1; cdr3_nt: TGCGCCAGCAGCGGACTCGAGGGTGGTCGGTCAGAGACCCAGTACTTC; cdr3_aa: CASSGLEGGRSETQYF
j_call: TRBJ2-3; clone_size: -; cdr3_length: 18; d_call: TRBD2; v_call: TRBV19; cdr3_nt: TGTGCCAGTAAGGAGATTGGGCGGCGCGGGAGGGCCAGTGATACGCAGTATTTT; cdr3_aa: CASKEIGRRGRASDTQYF
j_call: TRBJ1-2; clone_size: -; cdr3_length: 15; d_call: TRBD1; v_call: TRBV7-8; cdr3_nt: TGTGCCAGCAGCACTGGACAGGGGGCGCGGCATGGCTACACCTTC; cdr3_aa: CASSTGQGARHGYTF
j_call: TRBJ1-4; clone_size: -; cdr3_length: 16; d_call: -; v_call: TRBV10-1; cdr3_nt: TGCGCCAGCAGTGAGTCGGCCATTGCAACTAATGAAAAACTGTTTTTT; cdr3_aa: CASSESAIATNEKLFF
j_call: TRBJ1-5; clone_size: few; cdr3_length: 14; d_call: -; v_call: TRBV7-2; cdr3_nt: TGTGCCAGCAGCCTAGTGCCATTAAATCAGCCCCAGCATTTT; cdr3_aa: CASSLVPLNQPQHF
j_call: TRBJ1-6; clone_size: once; cdr3_length: 15; d_call: -; v_call: TRBV25-1; cdr3_nt: TGTGCCAGCAGTGACTCAGGATCTTGGGGATCACCCCTCCACTTT; cdr3_aa: CASSDSGSWGSPLHF
j_call: TRBJ2-5; clone_size: -; cdr3_length: 15; d_call: TRBD2; v_call: TRBV5-4; cdr3_nt: TGTGCCAGCAGCTTCCTGCAGCGGGGACAAGAGACCCAGTACTTC; cdr3_aa: CASSFLQRGQETQYF
j_call: TRBJ1-5; clone_size: few; cdr3_length: 15; d_call: -; v_call: TRBV5-4; cdr3_nt: TGTGCCAGCAGCTTGGGAGTGGGGGGCAATCAGCCCCAGCATTTT; cdr3_aa: CASSLGVGGNQPQHF
j_call: TRBJ2-7; clone_size: -; cdr3_length: 14; d_call: -; v_call: TRBV28; cdr3_nt: TGTGCCAGCACCCTCCGGGTTGACACCTACGAGCAGTACTTC; cdr3_aa: CASTLRVDTYEQYF
j_call: TRBJ1-1; clone_size: once; cdr3_length: 15; d_call: -; v_call: TRBV5-1; cdr3_nt: TGCGCCAGCAGCTTGGCCGTAGGGGCGCGGACTGAAGCTTTCTTT; cdr3_aa: CASSLAVGARTEAFF
j_call: TRBJ1-1; clone_size: few; cdr3_length: 13; d_call: TRBD1; v_call: TRBV6-5; cdr3_nt: TGTGCCAGCAATATCGACAGGGGTTTTGAAGCTTTCTTT; cdr3_aa: CASNIDRGFEAFF
j_call: TRBJ2-1; clone_size: -; cdr3_length: 11; d_call: -; v_call: TRBV10-1; cdr3_nt: TGCGCCAGCAGTGATGGGAATGAGCAGTTCTTC; cdr3_aa: CASSDGNEQFF
j_call: TRBJ1-2; clone_size: -; cdr3_length: 13; d_call: -; v_call: TRBV10-3; cdr3_nt: TGTGCCATCAGTGAGGGGGGGCGTAATGGCTACACCTTC; cdr3_aa: CAISEGGRNGYTF
j_call: TRBJ2-1; clone_size: -; cdr3_length: 15; d_call: TRBD2; v_call: TRBV13; cdr3_nt: TGTGCCAGCAGCTTAGGTCGACTAGCGGGAGATGAGCAGTTCTTC; cdr3_aa: CASSLGRLAGDEQFF
j_call: TRBJ2-6; clone_size: -; cdr3_length: 18; d_call: -; v_call: TRBV11-2; cdr3_nt: TGTGCCAGCAGCCCCGAACTGGACGGCCACTCTGGGGCCAACGTCCTGACTTTC; cdr3_aa: CASSPELDGHSGANVLTF
j_call: TRBJ1-2; clone_size: -; cdr3_length: 13; d_call: -; v_call: TRBV6-1; cdr3_nt: TGTGCCAGCAGTTCGGCAGGAGGCAATGGCTACACCTTC; cdr3_aa: CASSSAGGNGYTF
j_call: TRBJ1-2; clone_size: -; cdr3_length: 13; d_call: -; v_call: TRBV7-2; cdr3_nt: TGTGCCAGCAGCGGCAATCAGGGCTATGGCTACACCTTC; cdr3_aa: CASSGNQGYGYTF
j_call: TRBJ2-7; clone_size: -; cdr3_length: 12; d_call: -; v_call: TRBV28; cdr3_nt: TGTGCCAGCAGCCTGGGGGTCTACGAGCAGTACTTC; cdr3_aa: CASSLGVYEQYF
j_call: TRBJ1-5; clone_size: -; cdr3_length: 14; d_call: -; v_call: TRBV6-1; cdr3_nt: TGTGCCAGCAGCGGAGGACGGAGCAATCAGCCCCAGCATTTT; cdr3_aa: CASSGGRSNQPQHF
j_call: TRBJ1-4; clone_size: once; cdr3_length: 14; d_call: -; v_call: TRBV2; cdr3_nt: TGTGCCAGCAGTGGACTTACAACTAATGAAAAACTGTTTTTT; cdr3_aa: CASSGLTTNEKLFF
j_call: TRBJ1-3; clone_size: -; cdr3_length: 17; d_call: TRBD1; v_call: TRBV4-1; cdr3_nt: TGCGCCAGCAGCCAAGCCGACAGGGGGGCGCGGGGAAACACCATATATTTT; cdr3_aa: CASSQADRGARGNTIYF
j_call: TRBJ1-1; clone_size: -; cdr3_length: 14; d_call: -; v_call: TRBV28; cdr3_nt: TGTGCCAGCAGTCGACGAGGGGCGAACACTGAAGCTTTCTTT; cdr3_aa: CASSRRGANTEAFF
j_call: TRBJ2-2; clone_size: -; cdr3_length: 16; d_call: -; v_call: TRBV7-3; cdr3_nt: TGTGCCAGCAGCTCCCTAGGGACCACTTACACCGGGGAGCTGTTTTTT; cdr3_aa: CASSSLGTTYTGELFF
j_call: TRBJ2-1; clone_size: -; cdr3_length: 14; d_call: -; v_call: TRBV7-2; cdr3_nt: TGTGCCAGCAGCCTAGGGGGGACCTACAATGAGCAGTTCTTC; cdr3_aa: CASSLGGTYNEQFF
j_call: TRBJ1-5; clone_size: -; cdr3_length: 15; d_call: -; v_call: TRBV27; cdr3_nt: TGTGCCAGCAGTTTATCGATCGCCACCAATCAGCCCCAGCATTTT; cdr3_aa: CASSLSIATNQPQHF
j_call: TRBJ1-5; clone_size: -; cdr3_length: 11; d_call: -; v_call: TRBV10-3; cdr3_nt: TGTGCCATCAGTGAGGGGGGGCCCCAGCATTTT; cdr3_aa: CAISEGGPQHF
j_call: TRBJ2-1; clone_size: -; cdr3_length: 16; d_call: -; v_call: TRBV19; cdr3_nt: TGTGCCAGTACGACGCCGGGCCGGGGGCGCAACAATGAGCAGTTCTTC; cdr3_aa: CASTTPGRGRNNEQFF
j_call: TRBJ2-7; clone_size: -; cdr3_length: 14; d_call: TRBD1; v_call: TRBV7-9; cdr3_nt: TGTGCCAGCAGCCGGCAGGGGGTCACCTACGAGCAGTACTTC; cdr3_aa: CASSRQGVTYEQYF
j_call: TRBJ2-7; clone_size: -; cdr3_length: 15; d_call: -; v_call: TRBV7-9; cdr3_nt: TGTGCCAGCAGCTTAGTCTCGGCAAGGGGGGGTGAGCAGTACTTC; cdr3_aa: CASSLVSARGGEQYF
j_call: TRBJ2-5; clone_size: -; cdr3_length: 17; d_call: TRBD1; v_call: TRBV27; cdr3_nt: TGTGCCAGCAGTCCCAACCGGGACAGGGGGCTTCGTCAGACCCAGTACTTC; cdr3_aa: CASSPNRDRGLRQTQYF
j_call: TRBJ1-4; clone_size: -; cdr3_length: 15; d_call: TRBD1; v_call: TRBV11-2; cdr3_nt: TGTGCCAGCAGCTCATTGGACAGGACGGTTGGGAAACTGTTTTTT; cdr3_aa: CASSSLDRTVGKLFF
j_call: TRBJ2-1; clone_size: -; cdr3_length: 12; d_call: TRBD2; v_call: TRBV28; cdr3_nt: TGTGCCAGCAGTTGGGAGGGTAGGGAGCAGTTCTTC; cdr3_aa: CASSWEGREQFF
j_call: TRBJ2-1; clone_size: -; cdr3_length: 14; d_call: -; v_call: TRBV11-1; cdr3_nt: TGTGCCAGCAGACAGGGTTTCTCCTACAATGAGCAGTTCTTC; cdr3_aa: CASRQGFSYNEQFF
j_call: TRBJ2-3; clone_size: -; cdr3_length: 16; d_call: -; v_call: TRBV6-5; cdr3_nt: TGTGCCAGCAGTTTCTCCAGAGGGTCTACCACAGATACGCAGTATTTT; cdr3_aa: CASSFSRGSTTDTQYF
j_call: TRBJ1-4; clone_size: -; cdr3_length: 14; d_call: -; v_call: TRBV30; cdr3_nt: TGTGCCTGGAGTGGGCCGGGACTCCGAGAAAAACTGTTTTTT; cdr3_aa: CAWSGPGLREKLFF
j_call: TRBJ1-2; clone_size: -; cdr3_length: 14; d_call: -; v_call: TRBV5-4; cdr3_nt: TGTGCCAGCAGCACCTACAGGGACGACTATGGCTACACCTTC; cdr3_aa: CASSTYRDDYGYTF
j_call: TRBJ2-3; clone_size: -; cdr3_length: 14; d_call: -; v_call: TRBV5-1; cdr3_nt: TGCGCCAGCGGGGGGTACCTCAGCACAGATACGCAGTATTTT; cdr3_aa: CASGGYLSTDTQYF
j_call: TRBJ1-1; clone_size: -; cdr3_length: 13; d_call: TRBD1; v_call: TRBV6-5; cdr3_nt: TGTGCCAGCAGGACAGGGGGCGCGGGAATAGCTTTCTTT; cdr3_aa: CASRTGGAGIAFF
j_call: TRBJ1-2; clone_size: -; cdr3_length: 16; d_call: TRBD1; v_call: TRBV5-1; cdr3_nt: TGCGCCAGCAGCTCCGAGGACAGGGTTTCTAACTATGGCTACACCTTC; cdr3_aa: CASSSEDRVSNYGYTF